A single sample is the source of the 2 T cell receptor beta chains below, sequenced in a study of long-term antiretroviral therapy in people with HIV. Runs used v3.0 of the immunoSEQ assay and were done at survey level. Profiling relied on immunoSEQ multiplex PCR, and the TCRdb table lists in-frame clones only, not all of them. The table lists about 28,000 clones, 75% to 90% of them singletons, with approximately 7% in the top ten. The sequencing used unsorted PBMCs, collected 0.3 years after starting antiretroviral therapy. These receptors all come from a man aged 35 to 55 with HIV.

This clone has only one observation. V and J are TRBV7-2 and TRBJ2-7; 10 bases map to TRBD1. V gave up 5 bases and J gave up 6 bases; unmatched junction bases: 10. The CDR3 consists of 15 residues. Germline loops: CDR1 SGHTA, CDR2 FQGNSA. CDR3 coding DNA: TGTGCCAGCAGCCCCCTGACAGGGGGCCGGTCCGAGCAGTACTTC. This sequence encodes CASSPLTGGRSEQYF.

In its sample, this clone was seen once. The V and J genes are TRBV5-1 and TRBJ2-1; D might be TRBD1 or TRBD2, each matching 5 bases. CDR3 length: 16 residues. Deletions cut 6 bases from V and 6 bases from J, with 22 bases between. Germline CDR1 is SGHRS and CDR2 is YFSETQ. The CDR3 DNA reads TGCGCCAGCATTTTTATTCCCGGGACCTTCACCAATGAGCAGTTCTTC. This sequence encodes CASIFIPGTFTNEQFF.